This T cell receptor (beta chain) appears in the sequencing data of a study of T cell responses to AZD1222 COVID-19 vaccine. Study-level findings and limits: Close to half of spike-specific TCRs reportedly recognize unmutated variant regions. Just a handful of AZD1222 recipients tested seropositive at baseline. Repertoire collection took place solely once the T cell response had peaked.

Of note for this clone: Its specificity is not known.

Assay used: immunoSEQ multiplex PCR; TCRdb lists only in-frame clones, some missing. Among tens of thousands of clones, around 80% were seen once, and the ten largest hold less than 25%. Germline CDR1 is SGHRS and CDR2 is YFSETQ. This CDR3 region has 14 residues. With 4 bases removed from V and 2 bases from J, the gap between germline ends came to 11 bases. The sequencing used peripheral blood, collected 28 days after the second dose of the MenACWY control vaccine. The chain has TRBV5-1 and TRBJ2-3; no reliable D call. The receptor was derived from an adult who received the MenACWY meningococcal vaccine as a control. CDR3 nucleotides: TGCGCCAGCAGCCCGGTGGCGGTCACAGATACGCAGTATTTT. This sequence encodes CASSPVAVTDTQYF.